This T cell receptor beta chain was found in a study of T cells after yellow fever vaccination. The study, taken as a whole, reports: Reappearance after the booster was seen for most primary-vaccination clones, at roughly 96% CD4 and roughly 90% CD8. Researchers noted that a small share of clonotypes showed up in both CD4 and CD8 compartments.

In TCRdb, the 5' RACE reads were re-called with MiXCR into one record per CDR3 protein. The sample shows around 500,000 distinct CDR3 sequences, 20% to 25% of them seen only once. This clonotype was counted between two and nine times. What it binds is not known. This CDR3 is built from 15 residues. The germline CDR1 and CDR2 sequences are SQVTM and ANQGSEA. V gave up 0 bases and J gave up 5 bases; unmatched junction bases: 8. J is TRBJ2-5 and V is TRBV29-1, with 8 bases aligning to TRBD2. The clonotype originates from a young man who received the YFV17D yellow fever vaccine. This specimen consisted of PBMCs, obtained approximately 22 days after the first yellow fever vaccination. This CDR3 is CSVEDGRGAWETQYF. The CDR3 nucleotides read TGCAGCGTTGAAGATGGGCGGGGGGCCTGGGAGACCCAGTACTTC.